This T cell receptor (beta chain) was sequenced for a study of blood T cells in healthy people across ages. With respect to this clonotype: One junction end does not reproduce the germline sequence, and a read error may be involved.

A sample-barcoded 5' primer and a J-beta primer mix were used in a second PCR of about 6 to 12 cycles. MiXCR was run by TCRdb on the 5' RACE reads, yielding one entry per CDR3 protein. The table includes 1.5 million to 2 million distinct CDR3 sequences, around 48% detected once. The CDR3 covers 14 residues. In germline, CDR1 is MNHEY, CDR2 SVGAGI. The rearrangement joins TRBV6-5 to TRBJ1-2; TRBD1 aligns across 9 bases. Sequenced: blood. The receptor's source is a middle-aged woman in good health. This CDR3 reads CVSRYRDRVNGYTF. The CDR3 DNA is TGTGTCAGCAGATACCGGGACAGGGTTAACGGCTACACCTTC.